Below, 6 T cell receptor beta chains from the same sample are listed, as sequenced in a study of vaccination effects on CD4 cells after COVID-19. Profiled with immunoSEQ multiplex PCR; TCRdb holds only in-frame clones, not every one. This table has tens of thousands of clones, more than 75% appearing once. Their specific antigens are unknown. Under the ViraFEST assay, PBMC were stimulated with viral peptide pools so that antigen-specific CD4+ T cells expanded. Sequencing was performed afterwards. With roughly 10 days of culture completed, CD4+ T cells were isolated. Two-dose vaccination with either BNT162b2 or mRNA-1273 was given to the participants. The material was CD4+ T cells from PBMCs cultured with HCoV-NL63 spike peptides, obtained after COVID-19 vaccination. The receptors were gathered from a human donor who received a COVID-19 vaccine. Some clones in this sample may be carry-over from other donors' samples.

The rearrangement links TRBV12-3 or TRBV12-4 to TRBJ1-1; a possible D gene is TRBD1 (6 bases). The CDR3 loop spans 11 amino acids. Trimming left V 8 bases short and J 11 bases short, with 15 bases between. The CDR3 nucleotides are TGTGCCAGCTACCTAAACAGGGATGCTTTCTTT. This encodes CASYLNRDAFF.

This clone was seen a handful of times. V usage is TRBV6-6 and J usage is TRBJ2-1; 8 bases fit TRBD2. CDR1 MNHNY and CDR2 SVGAGI come from the germline V gene (reference sequence). CDR3 length: 13 amino acids. V gave up 6 bases and J gave up 6 bases; unmatched junction bases: 4. The CDR3 sequence is CASSQGLVNEQFF. The CDR3 DNA follows: TGTGCCAGCAGCCAGGGACTAGTCAATGAGCAGTTCTTC.

The V gene is TRBV12-3 or TRBV12-4, the J gene TRBJ1-1; 9 bases are a match to TRBD1. J lost 6 bases, V lost 4 bases, and 3 bases had no gene match. There are 13 residues in the CDR3. The CDR3 DNA sequence: TGTGCCAGCAGTTATGGACAGGGGTCTGAAGCTTTCTTT. Translating gives CASSYGQGSEAFF.

This clone has just one count. The chain has TRBV18 and TRBJ1-6, with 11 bases fitting TRBD1. The CDR3 sequence is 15 residues long. Germline trimming cut 6 bases from V and 7 bases from J; bases unmatched to any gene: 5. CDR1 is KGHSH, CDR2 LQKENI, per germline. CDR3 nucleotide sequence: TGTGCCAGCTCGCGGACAGGGGGCGCGAATTCACCCCTCCACTTT. It codes for CASSRTGGANSPLHF.

This clone has just one count. This CDR3 reads CASSHGSGGLSEQFF. DNA of the CDR3: TGTGCCAGCAGCCATGGTAGCGGGGGATTAAGTGAGCAGTTCTTC. V gene TRBV3-1 (or the pseudogene TRBV3-2) combines with J gene TRBJ2-1; 9 nucleotides align to TRBD2. The length of the CDR3 is 15 residues. V was pared by 3 bases and J by 9 bases, with 9 bases of the junction left unmatched. Germline V gene lookup returns CDR1 LGHDT and CDR2 YNNKEL (reference sequence).

The V call is TRBV5-1, the J call TRBJ2-5; TRBD1 might be the D (6 bases). The CDR3 sequence is 15 residues long. The germline V gene encodes CDR1 SGHRS and CDR2 YFSETQ. V lost 4 bases and J 0 bases, leaving 13 bases between the germline ends. This chain's CDR3 is CASSRGGMYQETQYF. The CDR3 DNA reads TGCGCCAGCAGCCGAGGGGGAATGTACCAAGAGACCCAGTACTTC.